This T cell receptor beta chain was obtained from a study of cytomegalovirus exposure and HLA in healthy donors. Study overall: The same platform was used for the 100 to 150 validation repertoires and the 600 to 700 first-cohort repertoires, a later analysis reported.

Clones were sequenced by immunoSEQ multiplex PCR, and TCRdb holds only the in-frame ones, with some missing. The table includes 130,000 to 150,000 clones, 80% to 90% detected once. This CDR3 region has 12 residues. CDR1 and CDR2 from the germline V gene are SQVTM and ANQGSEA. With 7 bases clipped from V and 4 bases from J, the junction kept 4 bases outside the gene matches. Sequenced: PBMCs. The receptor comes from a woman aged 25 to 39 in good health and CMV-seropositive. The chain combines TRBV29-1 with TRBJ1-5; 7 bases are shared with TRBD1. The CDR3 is CSARQGNQPQHF. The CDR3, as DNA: TGCAGCGCCCGACAGGGAAATCAGCCCCAGCATTTT.